A selection of T cell receptor beta chains follows, all from one sample in a study of blood T cell repertoires in COVID-19. Only in-frame clones appear in the TCRdb table, and some are missing; sequencing was by immunoSEQ multiplex PCR. Among 250,000 to 350,000 clones listed, around 87% were seen once. Sequencing used peripheral blood. These receptors came from a woman aged 50 to 60 who had recovered from COVID-19. Each CDR3 is given without its conserved first and last residue.

J	V	CDR3
TRBJ2-3	TRBV5-1	ASSLSRGGGDTQY
TRBJ1-5	TRBV5-5	ASSPRRGQSNQPQH
TRBJ2-5	TRBV19	ASREDREETQY
TRBJ1-5	TRBV20-1	SASDRVHQPQH
TRBJ2-7	TRBV4-3	ASSQDRTDYEQY
TRBJ1-1	TRBV9	ASSVVQASEAF
TRBJ2-3	TRBV7-6	ASSFRGGGDTQY
TRBJ1-2	TRBV6-5	ASRQQGYGYT
TRBJ2-7	TRBV28	ASRGLDSYEQY
TRBJ2-3	TRBV9	ASSVGNSGHASTDTQY
TRBJ1-1	TRBV30	AWSIRMTDEAF
TRBJ2-1	TRBV18	ASSPETSGTYEQF
TRBJ2-7	TRBV12-3/TRBV12-4	ASSPSGGYEQY
TRBJ2-2	TRBV6-2/TRBV6-3	ASSSGTGEITGELF
TRBJ1-4	TRBV7-2	ASSSGTPEKLF
TRBJ1-1	TRBV28	ASTVSPGEAF
TRBJ2-7	TRBV4-3	ASSQGATGRADEQY
TRBJ2-7	TRBV30	AWGGQGSYEQY
TRBJ1-2	TRBV28	ASSLMENYGYT
TRBJ2-1	TRBV7-3	ASSLSGKTAYNEQF
TRBJ1-6	TRBV10-3	AISRDRESSPLH
TRBJ2-7	TRBV30	AWSLYSYEQY
TRBJ2-7	TRBV30	AWRIDAYEQY
TRBJ2-3	TRBV7-8	ASSSQGAGMDTQY
TRBJ1-1	TRBV7-2	ASSFFQGHTEAF
TRBJ2-5	TRBV7-2	ASSLKTGTWETQY